This T cell receptor (beta chain) is drawn from a study of blood T cells in healthy people across ages. Points from the study as a whole: Possibly confounding the expanded clonotype changes was the fact that donor CMV status was unknown.

For the second PCR, which ran for about 7 to 11 cycles, a sample-barcoded 5' primer and a J-beta primer mix were used. Every cDNA molecule bore a tag from a template-switch adaptor containing 12 random nucleotides. TCRdb reprocessed the 5' RACE reads with MiXCR, giving one entry per CDR3 protein. This sample yields roughly 1,800,000 distinct CDR3 sequences, of which 49% are seen a single time; around 2.1% belongs to the top ten. Remarks on this clonotype: Its target is not known.

V was cut by 6 bases and J by 0 bases, with 15 bases left in between. CDR1 is MNHEY and CDR2 is SMNVEV in the germline V gene (reference sequence). The CDR3 loop spans 15 amino acids. The receptor was derived from a woman in her 40s in good health. The chain recombines TRBV27 with TRBJ2-7; tentative D call: TRBD2 (6 bases). The sequenced sample was blood. CDR3 residues: CASSPGRGSSYEQYF. CDR3 bases: TGTGCCAGCAGCCCGGGACGGGGGTCCTCCTACGAGCAGTACTTC.